The clone carrying this TCR beta chain was observed a few times. Its matching antigen is unknown. V lost 3 bases, J lost 6 bases, and 6 bases lay in between. CDR1 is ENHRY, CDR2 SYGVKD, per germline. The CDR3 spans 13 residues. TCRdb re-called the RT-PCR reads with MiXCR, one entry per CDR3 protein. The sample yields about 650,000 distinct CDR3 sequences, 14% seen once. The sample comes from a study of response to subunit inactivated influenza vaccine. Points from the study as a whole: There was a suggestion from the authors that each seasonal influenza vaccination recruits few new T cells.

The rearrangement joins TRBV10-3 to TRBJ1-6; D gene unclear. The source is a man aged 50 or older who received an inactivated influenza vaccine. The sequencing here drew on PBMCs from blood, taken around 15 days before vaccination. CDR3 protein: CAISDLGNSPLHF. For the CDR3, the DNA is TGTGCCATCAGTGATCTTGGTAATTCACCCCTCCACTTT.